This T cell receptor beta chain derives from a study of blood T cell repertoires in COVID-19. Clones were sequenced by immunoSEQ multiplex PCR, and TCRdb holds only the in-frame ones, with some missing. The sample has roughly 190,000 clones, around 80% seen once. In germline, CDR1 is SGHRS, CDR2 YFSETQ. This CDR3 contains 15 residues. The V and J ends lost 4 bases and 8 bases, in that order; junction bases with no gene match: 6. Sequenced: peripheral blood. This TCR came from a human donor in a cohort sampled during active COVID-19. This rearrangement joins TRBV5-1 to TRBJ2-1; 13 positions agree with TRBD2. The CDR3 here is CASSSRLAGGDEQFF. The CDR3 DNA sequence: TGCGCCAGCAGCAGCCGACTAGCGGGAGGCGATGAGCAGTTCTTC.